The 7 T cell receptor beta chains in this list originate from one sample, sequenced in a study of cytomegalovirus exposure and HLA in healthy donors. Researchers ran the PCR with 60 Vbeta and 13 Jbeta primers. Clones were sequenced by immunoSEQ multiplex PCR, and TCRdb holds only the in-frame ones, with some missing. Among approximately 300,000 clones listed, around 80% were seen once. The specimen sequenced was PBMCs. Receptors were obtained from a girl aged 2 to 10 in good health and CMV-seronegative.

This rearrangement joins TRBV28 to TRBJ1-3; D unclear. The V end lost 3 bases, the J end lost 2 bases, and 5 bases lay between the germline ends. This CDR3 contains 13 residues. Germline-derived CDR1 and CDR2 are MDHEN and SYDVKM. CDR3 nucleotides: TGTGCCAGCAGTTTTCCAACTGGAAACACCATATATTTT. Amino acid sequence: CASSFPTGNTIYF.

This chain connects TRBV4-1 to TRBJ2-7; no definite D call. Germline loops: CDR1 MGHRA, CDR2 YSYEKL. Trimming stripped 1 base from V and 2 bases from J, with 15 bases between. The length of the CDR3 is 16 residues. CDR3 residues: CASSQALKLRPYEQYF. The DNA of the CDR3 is TGCGCCAGCAGCCAAGCTCTGAAACTACGCCCCTACGAGCAGTACTTC.

This chain joins TRBV11-2 and TRBJ2-7; TRBD2 is a possible D gene (6 bases). Germline CDR1 and CDR2: SGHAT and FQNNGV. The V gene lost 4 bases and the J gene lost 7 bases, with 29 bases spanning the gap. CDR3 length: 18 amino acids. The CDR3 reads CASSYRLGDGLESLEQYF. CDR3 sequence (DNA): TGTGCCAGCAGCTATAGACTAGGGGACGGGTTGGAGTCCCTGGAGCAGTACTTC.

This clone was seen only a few times. The chain combines TRBV27 with TRBJ1-1; 7 nucleotides line up with TRBD1. This CDR3 has 14 amino acids. The ends lost 5 bases at V and 4 bases at J; junction bases unmatched: 7. The V gene's germline CDR1 is MNHEY and CDR2 SMNVEV (reference sequence). The CDR3 is CASSPRGRGTEAFF. The DNA of the CDR3 is TGTGCCAGCAGTCCGAGGGGGCGAGGCACTGAAGCTTTCTTT.

V is TRBV18 and J is TRBJ1-3, with 8 bases that match TRBD1. The CDR3 has 16 amino acids. The trim removed 3 bases at V and 0 bases at J, leaving 4 bases unmatched. Germline V gene sequence: CDR1 KGHSH, CDR2 LQKENI. The CDR3 loop is CASSPTGARSGNTIYF. The CDR3 bases are TGTGCCAGCTCACCGACAGGGGCCCGCTCTGGAAACACCATATATTTT.

V and J are TRBV5-4 and TRBJ2-7; the D is unclear. V was cut by 0 bases and J by 6 bases, with 10 bases left in between. The CDR3 has 13 residues. The germline gives CDR1 SGHNT, CDR2 YYREEE (reference sequence). CDR3 DNA: TGTGCCAGCAGCTTGGCCTCTCGAGCCGAGCAGTACTTC. It codes for CASSLASRAEQYF. Drawing the rest from reference TRBV5-4 and TRBJ2-7, the complete variable domain is ETGVTQSPTHLIKTRGQQVTLRCSSQSGHNTVSWYQQALGQGPQFIFQYYREEENGRGNFPPRFSGLQFPNYSSELNVNALELDDSALYLCASSLASRAEQYFGPGTRLTVT.

This clone has only a few counts. The chain couples TRBV6-1 to TRBJ2-7; 9 bases line up with TRBD1. The CDR3 extends over 16 amino acids. Germline values: CDR1 MNHNS, CDR2 SASEGT. J gave up 3 bases and V 3 bases, and 9 bases lay outside the gene matches. The CDR3 loop is CASSESPRTGDYEQYF. The CDR3 nucleotides are TGTGCCAGCAGTGAGAGCCCCCGGACAGGGGACTACGAGCAGTACTTC.